The 22 T cell receptor beta chains listed next were all sequenced from one sample in a study of blood T cell repertoires in COVID-19. Assay used: immunoSEQ multiplex PCR; TCRdb lists only in-frame clones, some missing. The sample consists of about 100,000 clones, 70% to 80% of them appearing once. Sequencing was performed on peripheral blood. The receptors derive from a man in his sixties or seventies with active or convalescent COVID-19.

Details on this clone: At one end the junction does not follow the germline gene, possibly because of a read error. The J gene is TRBJ2-2, the V gene TRBV7-2; TRBD2 might be the D (5 bases). CDR3 length: 15 amino acids. Germline CDR1 is SGHTA and CDR2 is FQGNSA. CDR3 DNA: TGTGCCAGCGGAAATACCGCGGGCCCTTCCGGCGAGCTGTTTTTT. As protein: CASGNTAGPSGELFF.

The rearrangement links TRBV15 to TRBJ1-5, with D perhaps matching TRBD1 (5 bases). Looked up from germline, CDR1 is LNHNV and CDR2 is YYDKDF (reference sequence). Trimming pared 3 bases from V and 3 bases from J, leaving 9 bases between. The CDR3 length is 14 residues. CDR3 coding DNA: TGTGCCACCAGCAGTTACAGGTTCAATCAGCCCCAGCATTTT. Translating it yields CATSSYRFNQPQHF.

The V gene is TRBV25-1, the J gene TRBJ2-1, with 8 bases aligning to TRBD1. Germline CDR1 and CDR2: MGHDK and SYGVNS. This CDR3 region has 13 residues. The V segment lost 7 bases and the J segment 5 bases; nucleotides outside the gene matches: 4. CDR3 DNA sequence: TGTGCCAGCATCCCCAGGGGGCACAATGAGCAGTTCTTC. Amino acid sequence: CASIPRGHNEQFF.

This clone was seen a few times. The chain employs TRBV23-1 and TRBJ2-7; D is ambiguous. TRBV23-1 is an ORF, and what it does is uncertain. V lost 5 bases, J lost 8 bases, and 13 bases lay in between. The CDR3 has 12 amino acids. As DNA, the CDR3 is TGCGCCAGCAGTTCTCCCCCTGCGAAGCAGTACTTC. It translates to CASSSPPAKQYF.

The chain combines TRBV4-3 with TRBJ2-3; the match to TRBD2 covers 8 bases. J was trimmed by 1 base and V by 3 bases; bases with no gene match: 3. CDR1 and CDR2 from the germline V gene are LGHNA and YSLEER. The CDR3 runs to 15 residues. CDR3 protein: CASSHGGLGTDTQYF. CDR3 coding DNA: TGCGCCAGCAGCCATGGGGGACTAGGCACAGATACGCAGTATTTT.

The genes are TRBV6-2 or TRBV6-3 and TRBJ1-6; tentatively, D is TRBD1 (5 bases). Trimming removed 2 bases from V and 8 bases from J, with 10 bases in between. The CDR3 runs to 14 residues. In germline, CDR1 is MNHEY, CDR2 SVGEGT. CDR3 in DNA: TGTGCCAGCAGTTACCCAGGGTTGGATTCACCCCTCCACTTT. Translating gives CASSYPGLDSPLHF.

The chain has TRBV2 and TRBJ1-6; TRBD1 matches 7 bases. CDR3 length equals 13 residues. Trimming removed 11 bases from V and 10 bases from J; junction bases left unmatched: 11. Per germline, CDR1 SNHLY and CDR2 FYNNEI. The CDR3 loop reads CASSRDRGSPLHF. CDR3 in DNA: TGTGCCTCCTCCCGGGACAGAGGGTCACCCCTCCACTTT.

This rearrangement joins TRBV7-8 to TRBJ2-7, with D possibly TRBD2 on 6 matching bases. The CDR3 has 16 residues. Trimming shortened V by 3 bases and J by 1 base, and 16 bases separated the two germline ends. Germline loops: CDR1 SGHVS, CDR2 FQNEAQ. The CDR3 protein is CASSFGTLSASYEQYF. CDR3 coding DNA: TGTGCCAGCAGCTTCGGGACTCTAAGTGCGTCCTACGAGCAGTACTTC.

This chain connects TRBV6-5 to TRBJ1-4, with 8 bases fitting TRBD1. The germline gives CDR1 MNHEY, CDR2 SVGAGI. The CDR3 length is 14 residues. V gave up 4 bases and J gave up 5 bases; unmatched junction bases: 3. CDR3 sequence reads: CASSWDRRNEKLFF. Written as DNA, the CDR3 is TGTGCCAGCAGTTGGGACAGGAGAAATGAAAAACTGTTTTTT.

The chain carries TRBV28 and TRBJ1-1, with D possibly being TRBD1 (6 bases). The germline V and J ends were trimmed by 5 bases and 1 base, with 8 bases remaining between them. The CDR3 length is 13 residues. The germline V gene encodes CDR1 MDHEN and CDR2 SYDVKM. CDR3 protein: CASSTTGNTEAFF. The DNA of the CDR3 is TGTGCCAGCAGTACGACAGGGAACACTGAAGCTTTCTTT.

V and J are TRBV10-3 and TRBJ1-2; 7 nucleotides match TRBD1. Germline V gene sequence: CDR1 ENHRY, CDR2 SYGVKD. V trimming: 5 bases; J trimming: 2 bases; junction bases outside the gene matches: 5. The CDR3 runs to 14 residues. CDR3 in amino acids: CAISSVQGNYGYTF. In DNA form, the CDR3 reads TGTGCCATCAGTTCAGTACAGGGGAACTATGGCTACACCTTC.

V gene TRBV5-4 combines with J gene TRBJ2-7, with 9 bases that match TRBD1. The CDR3 runs to 15 residues. The trim removed 4 bases at V and 2 bases at J, leaving 7 bases unmatched. Per the germline V gene, CDR1 is SGHNT and CDR2 is YYREEE (reference sequence). The CDR3 coding sequence is TGTGCCAGCAGCGAAGGACAGGGGCAACCCTACGAGCAGTACTTC. Protein: CASSEGQGQPYEQYF.

This chain joins TRBV18 and TRBJ2-3; the D gene is possibly TRBD1 (7 bases). Germline V gives CDR1 KGHSH, CDR2 LQKENI. This CDR3 contains 16 residues. Trimming pared 6 bases from V and 4 bases from J, leaving 20 bases between. CDR3 DNA sequence: TGTGCCAGCTCGGTTCGGGGACTCCAGGGGGCAGATACGCAGTATTTT. Translated: CASSVRGLQGADTQYF. Together with reference TRBV18 and TRBJ2-3, the CDR3 gives the full variable domain: NAGVMQNPRHLVRRRGQEARLRCSPMKGHSHVYWYRQLPEEGLKFMVYLQKENIIDESGMPKERFSAEFPKEGPSILRIQQVVRGDSAAYFCASSVRGLQGADTQYFGPGTRLTVL.

The chain combines TRBV6-5 with TRBJ1-2, with 8 bases aligning to TRBD1. CDR1 and CDR2 (germline): MNHEY, SVGAGI. The ends lost 0 bases at V and 5 bases at J; junction bases unmatched: 5. This CDR3 has 15 residues. For the CDR3, the DNA is TGTGCCAGCAGTTACTCAGGGACAGGAATATATGGCTACACCTTC. This sequence encodes CASSYSGTGIYGYTF.

The chain is built from TRBV4-3 and TRBJ2-2; 10 positions agree with TRBD1. CDR1 and CDR2 (germline): LGHNA, YSLEER. V dropped 3 bases and J dropped 6; count of bases not matched to a gene: 7. The CDR3 runs to 16 residues. CDR3 in amino acids: CASSQEGTGVAGELFF. CDR3 in DNA: TGCGCCAGCAGCCAGGAAGGGACAGGGGTTGCCGGGGAGCTGTTTTTT.

V and J are TRBV27 and TRBJ1-1; D perhaps matches TRBD1 (5 bases). Trimming took 3 bases from V and 1 from J, leaving 9 bases between them. The CDR3 is 14 residues long. Germline V lookup: CDR1 MNHEY, CDR2 SMNVEV (reference sequence). The CDR3 loop reads CASSLGPGNTEAFF. In DNA, the CDR3 is TGTGCCAGCAGTTTGGGGCCTGGGAACACTGAAGCTTTCTTT.

The J gene is TRBJ2-1, the V gene TRBV10-3, with a tentative D call TRBD1 (6 bases). CDR1 is ENHRY and CDR2 is SYGVKD in the germline V gene. The CDR3 spans 12 residues. The ends were cut back, 1 base at V and 10 bases at J, with 8 bases in the middle. The CDR3 protein is CAISEYQGEQFF. CDR3 DNA: TGTGCCATCAGTGAGTATCAGGGGGAGCAGTTCTTC.

The chain recombines TRBV6-6 with TRBJ2-7; 8 bases map to TRBD2. V shed 5 bases and J 0 bases; nucleotides not matched to a gene: 6. The CDR3 length is 15 residues. Germline V gene sequence: CDR1 MNHNY, CDR2 SVGAGI (reference sequence). The CDR3 nucleotides are TGTGCCAGCAGTGTGCCAAGCGGGAGCTCCTACGAGCAGTACTTC. It codes for CASSVPSGSSYEQYF.

V usage is TRBV15 and J usage is TRBJ2-5; TRBD1 matches 8 bases. V was clipped by 8 bases and J by 5 bases; unmatched bases: 16. This CDR3 region has 16 residues. Germline CDR1 reads LNHNV; CDR2 reads YYDKDF (reference sequence). CDR3 nucleotides: TGTGCCACCGGGCAGGGGGCTATGATAGGTCGTGAGACCCAGTACTTC. The encoded protein is CATGQGAMIGRETQYF.

This clone has a single count. The V call is TRBV23-1, the J call TRBJ1-1, with unresolved D. TRBV23-1 is filed as an ORF, its function uncertain. CDR3 length: 13 residues. The V gene lost 3 bases and the J gene lost 2 bases, with 7 bases spanning the gap. In DNA, the CDR3 is TGCGCCAGCAGTCACCGGGGAAACACTGAAGCTTTCTTT. As protein: CASSHRGNTEAFF.

V usage is TRBV19 and J usage is TRBJ2-3; the match to TRBD2 covers 7 bases. The trim removed 0 bases at V and 8 bases at J, leaving 5 bases unmatched. Germline lookup yields CDR1 LNHDA and CDR2 SQIVND (reference sequence). The CDR3 spans 14 residues. The CDR3 DNA sequence: TGTGCCAGTAGTATAGATGCGGGGAGGGGTACGCAGTATTTT. It codes for CASSIDAGRGTQYF.

Points on this clone: The identical CDR3 is also encoded by other nucleotide sequences in the sample. The chain couples TRBV12-3 or TRBV12-4 to TRBJ1-1; a possible D gene is TRBD1 (5 bases). The CDR3 consists of 13 residues. Trimming removed 5 bases at V and 1 base at J, with 8 bases between. The CDR3 DNA reads TGTGCCAGCAGTACAACAGGGAACACTGAAGCTTTCTTT. Its protein is CASSTTGNTEAFF.